This TCR beta chain stems from a study of blood T cell repertoires in COVID-19. Assay: immunoSEQ multiplex PCR; the TCRdb copy retains only in-frame clones and omits some. The sample shows roughly 250,000 clones, roughly 84% of them seen only once. The CDR3 length is 17 residues. Germline CDR1 is SGHTS and CDR2 is YDEGEE. The trim removed 4 bases at V and 5 bases at J, leaving 17 bases unmatched. This chain connects TRBV5-8 to TRBJ2-5; TRBD2 matches 7 bases. The sample consisted of peripheral blood. This receptor was identified in a human donor in a cohort sampled during active COVID-19. CDR3 region: CASSTELVAGVGETQYF. CDR3 nucleotides: TGTGCCAGCAGCACGGAACTAGTTGCGGGAGTGGGGGAGACCCAGTACTTC.